This T cell receptor beta chain is from a study of blood T cell repertoires in COVID-19. TCRdb keeps only in-frame clones here, not all; method: immunoSEQ multiplex PCR. Here the sample spans approximately 150,000 clones, roughly 82% being singletons. V lost 0 bases and J lost 2, with 17 bases in between. There are 17 residues in the CDR3. Germline V CDR1 and CDR2: KGHSH, LQKENI. This clone has a handful of counts. The J gene is TRBJ2-7, the V gene TRBV18; maybe TRBD2 (5 bases). The clonotype originates from a man between 45 and 60 years old who had recovered from COVID-19. Sequencing was done on a sample of PBMCs or T cells enriched from blood (not recorded which). Written as DNA, the CDR3 is TGTGCCAGCTCACCACCAATCTCCGAACGGGGTCCCTACGAGCAGTACTTC. Protein: CASSPPISERGPYEQYF.